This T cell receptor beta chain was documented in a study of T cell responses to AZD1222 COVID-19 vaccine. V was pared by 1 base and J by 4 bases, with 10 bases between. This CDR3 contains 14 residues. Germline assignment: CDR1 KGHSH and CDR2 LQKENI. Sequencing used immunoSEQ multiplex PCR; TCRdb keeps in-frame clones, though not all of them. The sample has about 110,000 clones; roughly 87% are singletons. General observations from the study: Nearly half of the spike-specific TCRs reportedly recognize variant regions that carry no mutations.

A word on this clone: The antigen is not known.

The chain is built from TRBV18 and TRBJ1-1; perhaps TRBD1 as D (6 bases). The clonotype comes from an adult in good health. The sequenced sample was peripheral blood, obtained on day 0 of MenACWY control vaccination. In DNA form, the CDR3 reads TGTGCCAGCTCACCACTGGGGGCTGGCACTGAAGCTTTCTTT. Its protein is CASSPLGAGTEAFF.